This T cell receptor (beta chain) comes out of a study of OX40 agonist ivuxolimab in advanced cancers. At the level of the study: Patients assigned to dose escalation were diagnosed with hepatocellular carcinoma, melanoma, renal cell or head and neck cancer.

In germline, CDR1 is ENHRY, CDR2 SYGVKD. V was clipped by 3 bases and J by 5 bases, with 10 bases between them. This CDR3 spans 13 amino acids. About this clone itself: Its antigen remains unidentified.

General study points: No antigen was identified for the clonally expanded peripheral T cells. On average, a greater number of expanded clones characterised CD8+ T cells relative to CD4+.

Sampling of blood occurred at baseline, cycle 4 day 1, and cycle 7 day 1. TCRdb's copy holds only in-frame clones and misses some; the assay was immunoSEQ multiplex PCR. This table holds about 58,000 clones, less than 85% found once. This receptor was taken from an adult with an advanced solid tumor such as melanoma, head and neck, liver or kidney cancer. The chain carries TRBV10-3 and TRBJ2-5; tentative D call: TRBD2 (5 bases). The specimen was CD4+ or CD8+ T cells sorted from blood, collected in a trial of the OX40 agonist ivuxolimab. Here the CDR3 reads CAISDGWEETQYF. The CDR3 nucleotides are TGTGCCATCAGTGACGGCTGGGAGGAGACCCAGTACTTC.